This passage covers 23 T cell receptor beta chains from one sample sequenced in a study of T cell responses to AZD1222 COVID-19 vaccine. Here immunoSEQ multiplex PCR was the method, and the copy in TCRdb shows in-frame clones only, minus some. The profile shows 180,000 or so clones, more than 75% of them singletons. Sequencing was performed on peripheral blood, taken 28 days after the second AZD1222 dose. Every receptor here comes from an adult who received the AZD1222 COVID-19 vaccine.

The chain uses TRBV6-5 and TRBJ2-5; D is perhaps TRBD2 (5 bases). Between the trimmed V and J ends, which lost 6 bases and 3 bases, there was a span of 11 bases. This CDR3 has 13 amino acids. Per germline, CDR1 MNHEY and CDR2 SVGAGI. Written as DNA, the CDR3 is TGTGCCAGCAGCCGCGACGGGGAAGAGACCCAGTACTTC. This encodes CASSRDGEETQYF.

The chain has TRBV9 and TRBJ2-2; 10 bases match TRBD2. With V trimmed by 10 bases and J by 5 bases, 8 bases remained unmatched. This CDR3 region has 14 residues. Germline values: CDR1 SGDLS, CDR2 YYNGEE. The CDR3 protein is CASGTSGTTGELFF. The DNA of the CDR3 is TGTGCCTCGGGAACTAGCGGGACGACCGGGGAGCTGTTTTTT.

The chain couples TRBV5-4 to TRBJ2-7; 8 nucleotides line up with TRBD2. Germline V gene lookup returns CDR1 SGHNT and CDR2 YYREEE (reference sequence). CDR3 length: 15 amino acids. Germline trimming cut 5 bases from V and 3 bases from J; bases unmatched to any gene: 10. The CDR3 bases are TGTGCCAGCAGTACGGGACTAGGAGAGGACTACGAGCAGTACTTC. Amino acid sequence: CASSTGLGEDYEQYF.

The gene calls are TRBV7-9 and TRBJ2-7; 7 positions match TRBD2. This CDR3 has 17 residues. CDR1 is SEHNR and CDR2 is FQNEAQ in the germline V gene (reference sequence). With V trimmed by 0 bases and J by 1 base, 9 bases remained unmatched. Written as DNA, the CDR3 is TGTGCCAGCAGCTTAGCGGGATCTAGCGGTCTTTCCTACGAGCAGTACTTC. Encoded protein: CASSLAGSSGLSYEQYF.

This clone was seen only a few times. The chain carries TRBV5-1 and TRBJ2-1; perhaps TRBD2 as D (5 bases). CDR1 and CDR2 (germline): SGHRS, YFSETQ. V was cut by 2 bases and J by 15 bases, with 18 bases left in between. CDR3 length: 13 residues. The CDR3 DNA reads TGCGCCAGCAGCTTACTCCTTACTAGTCCATCGTTCTTC. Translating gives CASSLLLTSPSFF.

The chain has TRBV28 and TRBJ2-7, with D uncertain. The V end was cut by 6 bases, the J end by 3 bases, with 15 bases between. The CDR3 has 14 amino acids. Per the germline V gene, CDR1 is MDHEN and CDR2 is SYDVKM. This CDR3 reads CASRSRTIVYEQYF. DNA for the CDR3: TGTGCCAGCAGATCCAGGACCATCGTCTACGAGCAGTACTTC.

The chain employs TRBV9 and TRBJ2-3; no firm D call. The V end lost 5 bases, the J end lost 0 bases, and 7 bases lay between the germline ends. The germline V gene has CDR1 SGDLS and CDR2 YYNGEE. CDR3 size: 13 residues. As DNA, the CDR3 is TGTGCCAGCAGATCAATTAGCACAGATACGCAGTATTTT. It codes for CASRSISTDTQYF.

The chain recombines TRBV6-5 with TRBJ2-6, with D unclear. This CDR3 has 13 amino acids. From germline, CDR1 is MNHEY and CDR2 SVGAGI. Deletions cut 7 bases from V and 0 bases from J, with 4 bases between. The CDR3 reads CASMASGANVLTF. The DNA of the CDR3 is TGTGCCAGCATGGCCTCTGGGGCCAACGTCCTGACTTTC.

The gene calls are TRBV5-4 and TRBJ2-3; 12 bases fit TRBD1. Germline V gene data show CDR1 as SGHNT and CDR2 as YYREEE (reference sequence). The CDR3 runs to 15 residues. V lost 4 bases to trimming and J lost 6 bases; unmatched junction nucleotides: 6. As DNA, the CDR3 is TGTGCCAGCAGCCCTCCGGGACAGGGGGCCGATACGCAGTATTTT. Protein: CASSPPGQGADTQYF.

This CDR3 is CASSSTGTGRQPQHF. Here the CDR3 DNA reads TGTGCCAGCAGTTCCACCGGGACAGGGCGTCAGCCCCAGCATTTT. The chain combines TRBV6-5 with TRBJ1-5, with 9 bases identical to TRBD1. The CDR3 spans 15 residues. Germline lookup yields CDR1 MNHEY and CDR2 SVGAGI. Germline trimming cut 4 bases from V and 6 bases from J; bases unmatched to any gene: 7.

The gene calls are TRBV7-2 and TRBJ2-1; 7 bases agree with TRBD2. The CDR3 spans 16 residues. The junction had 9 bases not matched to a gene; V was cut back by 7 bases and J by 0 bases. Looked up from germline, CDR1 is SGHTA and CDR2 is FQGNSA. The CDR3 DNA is TGTGCCAGCACCCCGTACCTAGCGGCCTCCTACAATGAGCAGTTCTTC. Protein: CASTPYLAASYNEQFF.

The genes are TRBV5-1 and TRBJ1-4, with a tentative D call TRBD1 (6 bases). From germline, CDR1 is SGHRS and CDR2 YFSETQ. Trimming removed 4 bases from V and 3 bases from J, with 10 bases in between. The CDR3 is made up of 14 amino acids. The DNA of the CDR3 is TGCGCCAGCAGCCCCCAGGGGTCTAATGAAAAACTGTTTTTT. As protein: CASSPQGSNEKLFF.

CDR3 nucleotide sequence: TGTGCCAGCAGCTTGAGCGGGAGACAGGAGTTCCCCTACGAGCAGTACTTC. It yields the protein CASSLSGRQEFPYEQYF. The chain carries TRBV5-5 and TRBJ2-7; 8 bases fit TRBD2. CDR1 and CDR2 (germline): SGHKS, YYEKEE (reference sequence). Trimming at V came to 1 base and at J to 2 bases, leaving 11 bases not matched to a gene. The CDR3 runs to 17 residues.

The CDR3 loop reads CASSLVLQPQHF. The CDR3 nucleotides are TGTGCCAGCAGTTTAGTACTTCAGCCCCAGCATTTT. This chain uses TRBV12-3 or TRBV12-4 with TRBJ1-5; D unclear. V was pared by 1 base and J by 6 bases, with 4 bases between. This CDR3 has 12 amino acids.

The chain's CDR3 is CASSPPTSSPDTQYF. The CDR3 DNA reads TGTGCCAGCTCACCACCGACTAGTTCCCCAGATACGCAGTATTTT. The chain links TRBV18 to TRBJ2-3; D might be TRBD2 (6 bases). The germline V gene has CDR1 KGHSH and CDR2 LQKENI. V was clipped by 0 bases and J by 4 bases, with 11 bases between them. The CDR3 has 15 residues.

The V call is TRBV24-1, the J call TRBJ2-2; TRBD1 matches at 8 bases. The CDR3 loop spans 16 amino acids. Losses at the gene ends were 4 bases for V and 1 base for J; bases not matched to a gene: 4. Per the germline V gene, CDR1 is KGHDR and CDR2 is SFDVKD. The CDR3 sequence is CATSETGTGNTGELFF. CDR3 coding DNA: TGTGCCACCAGTGAGACCGGGACAGGGAACACCGGGGAGCTGTTTTTT.

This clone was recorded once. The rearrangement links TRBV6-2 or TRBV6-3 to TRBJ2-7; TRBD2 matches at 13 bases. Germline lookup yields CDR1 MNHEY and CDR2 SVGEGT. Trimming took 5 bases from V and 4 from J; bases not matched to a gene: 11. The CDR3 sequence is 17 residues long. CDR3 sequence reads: CASSDFRTSGSWYEQYF. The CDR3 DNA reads TGTGCCAGCAGTGACTTTCGGACTAGCGGGAGTTGGTACGAGCAGTACTTC.

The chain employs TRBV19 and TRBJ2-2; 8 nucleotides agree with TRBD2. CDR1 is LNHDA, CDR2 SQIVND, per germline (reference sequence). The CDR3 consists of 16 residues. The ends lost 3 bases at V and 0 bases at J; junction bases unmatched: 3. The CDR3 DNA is TGTGCCAGTAGTATGTTTAGCGGGACGAACACCGGGGAGCTGTTTTTT. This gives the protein CASSMFSGTNTGELFF.

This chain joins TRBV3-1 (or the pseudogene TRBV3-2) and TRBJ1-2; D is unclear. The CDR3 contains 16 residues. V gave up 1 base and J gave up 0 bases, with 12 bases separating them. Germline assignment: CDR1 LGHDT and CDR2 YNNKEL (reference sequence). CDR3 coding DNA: TGTGCCAGCAGCCAAGGTGAGCAGCTACCTAACTATGGCTACACCTTC. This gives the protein CASSQGEQLPNYGYTF.

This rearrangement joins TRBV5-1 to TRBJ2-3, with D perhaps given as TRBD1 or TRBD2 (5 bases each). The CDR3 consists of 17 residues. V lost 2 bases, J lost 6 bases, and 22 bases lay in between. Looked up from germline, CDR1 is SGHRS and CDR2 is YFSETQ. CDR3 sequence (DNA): TGCGCCAGCAGCTTACCGGGACCCAGCGGTATAGGGGATACGCAGTATTTT. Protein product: CASSLPGPSGIGDTQYF.

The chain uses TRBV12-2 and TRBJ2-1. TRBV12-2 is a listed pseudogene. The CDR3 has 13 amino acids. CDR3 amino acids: CASRLAAYNEQFF. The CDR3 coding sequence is TGTGCAAGTCGCTTAGCTGCATACAATGAGCAGTTCTTC.

DNA of the CDR3: TGTGCCAGTAGTATCCTTAGCGGGCCTTACAATGAGCAGTTCTTC. Its translation: CASSILSGPYNEQFF. The rearrangement uses TRBV19 and TRBJ2-1; 7 positions match TRBD2. This CDR3 contains 15 residues. Germline V gives CDR1 LNHDA, CDR2 SQIVND (reference sequence). V was pared by 3 bases and J by 4 bases, with 6 bases of the junction left unmatched.

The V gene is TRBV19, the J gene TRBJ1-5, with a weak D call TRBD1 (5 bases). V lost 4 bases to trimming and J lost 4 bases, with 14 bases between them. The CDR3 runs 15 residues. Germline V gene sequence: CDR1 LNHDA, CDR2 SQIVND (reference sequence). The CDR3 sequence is CASSTPGGRNQPQHF. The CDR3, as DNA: TGTGCCAGTAGTACCCCGGGGGGGAGGAATCAGCCCCAGCATTTT.